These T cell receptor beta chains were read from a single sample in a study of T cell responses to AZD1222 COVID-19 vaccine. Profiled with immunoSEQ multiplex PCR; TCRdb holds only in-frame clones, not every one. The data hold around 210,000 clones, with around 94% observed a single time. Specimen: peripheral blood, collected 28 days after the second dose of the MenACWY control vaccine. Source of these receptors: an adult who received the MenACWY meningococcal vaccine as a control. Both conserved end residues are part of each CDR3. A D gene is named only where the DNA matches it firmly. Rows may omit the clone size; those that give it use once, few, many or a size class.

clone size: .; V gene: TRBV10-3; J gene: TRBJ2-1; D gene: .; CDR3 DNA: TGTGCCATCAGTGAGTCTAAACTTGATGAGCAGTTCTTC; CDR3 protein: CAISESKLDEQFF
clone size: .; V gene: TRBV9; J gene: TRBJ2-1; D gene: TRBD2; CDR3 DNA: TGTGCCAGCAGCACACTAGCGGGGGGGTGGAATGAGCAGTTCTTC; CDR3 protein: CASSTLAGGWNEQFF
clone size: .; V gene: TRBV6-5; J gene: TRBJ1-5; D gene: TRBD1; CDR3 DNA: TGTGCCAGCAGAAGCGGACAGGAGAATCAGCCCCAGCATTTT; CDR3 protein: CASRSGQENQPQHF
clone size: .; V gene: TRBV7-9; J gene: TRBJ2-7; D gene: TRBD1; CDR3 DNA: TGTGCCAGCAGCTTAGCTAAAACCGGGACAGGGCTCTCCGAGCAGTACTTC; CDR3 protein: CASSLAKTGTGLSEQYF
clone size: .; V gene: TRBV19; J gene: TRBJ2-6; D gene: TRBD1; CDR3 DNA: TGTGCCAGTAGTGACCCAGGGGGTAGCTCTGGGGCCAACGTCCTGACTTTC; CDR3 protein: CASSDPGGSSGANVLTF
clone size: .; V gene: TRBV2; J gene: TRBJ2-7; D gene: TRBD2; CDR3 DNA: TGTGCCAGTCAAGAGCGGGATAGCAACGAGCAGTACTTC; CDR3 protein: CASQERDSNEQYF
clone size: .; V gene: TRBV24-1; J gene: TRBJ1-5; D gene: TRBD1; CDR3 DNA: TGTGCCACCAGTGATGGTGGACAGGGAGGCAATCAGCCCCAGCATTTT; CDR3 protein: CATSDGGQGGNQPQHF
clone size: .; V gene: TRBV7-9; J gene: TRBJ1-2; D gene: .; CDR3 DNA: TGTGCCAGCAGCTTACTAGAGGCCGGTCACTATGGCTACACCTTC; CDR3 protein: CASSLLEAGHYGYTF
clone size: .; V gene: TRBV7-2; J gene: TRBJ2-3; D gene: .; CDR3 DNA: TGTGCCAGCAGCTTAGCATCTAGCACAGATACGCAGTATTTT; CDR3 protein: CASSLASSTDTQYF
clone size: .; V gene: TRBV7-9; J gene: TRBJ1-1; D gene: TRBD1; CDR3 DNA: TGTGCCAGCAGCCCGACAGGGAGTACTGAAGCTTTCTTT; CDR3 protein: CASSPTGSTEAFF
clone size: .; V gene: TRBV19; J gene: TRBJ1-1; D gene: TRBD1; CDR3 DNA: TGTGCCAGTACCTGGACAGGGGTCGGGAGGATGAACACTGAAGCTTTCTTT; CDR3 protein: CASTWTGVGRMNTEAFF
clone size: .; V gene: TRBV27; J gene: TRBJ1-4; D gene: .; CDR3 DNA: TGTGCCAGCAGTTTTTTCGGGACGAAAAAACTGTTTTTT; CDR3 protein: CASSFFGTKKLFF
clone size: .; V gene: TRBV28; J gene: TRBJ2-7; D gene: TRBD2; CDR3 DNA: TGTGCCAGCAGTTTCTCGGTAGCGGGAGGCCCCTCCTTATACGAGCAGTACTTC; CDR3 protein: CASSFSVAGGPSLYEQYF
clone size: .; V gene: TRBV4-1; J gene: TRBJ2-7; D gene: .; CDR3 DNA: TGCGCCAGCAGCCAAGTTCAGGTGGGGGGATTTGAGCAGTACTTC; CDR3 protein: CASSQVQVGGFEQYF
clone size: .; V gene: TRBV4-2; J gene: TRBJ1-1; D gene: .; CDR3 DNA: TGTGCCAGCAGCCAAGTTGACGGGCGGCTGAACACTGAAGCTTTCTTT; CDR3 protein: CASSQVDGRLNTEAFF
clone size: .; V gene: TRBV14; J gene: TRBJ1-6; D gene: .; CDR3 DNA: TGTGCCAGCAGCCAAATAGGGGCCTCTAATTCACCCCTCCACTTT; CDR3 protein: CASSQIGASNSPLHF
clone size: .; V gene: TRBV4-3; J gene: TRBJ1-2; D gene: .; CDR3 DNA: TGCGCCAGCAGCCAAGGAGGCACCCTCGCCAGCTACACCTTC; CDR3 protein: CASSQGGTLASYTF
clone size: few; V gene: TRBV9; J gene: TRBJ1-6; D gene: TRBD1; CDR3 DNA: TGTGCCAGCAGCGTAGGGGACAGCTCTGGCTCCTATAATTCACCCCTCCACTTT; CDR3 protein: CASSVGDSSGSYNSPLHF
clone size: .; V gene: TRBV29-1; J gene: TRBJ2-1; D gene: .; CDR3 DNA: TGCAGCGCCGAACAGCTCAATGAGCAGTTCTTC; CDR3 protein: CSAEQLNEQFF
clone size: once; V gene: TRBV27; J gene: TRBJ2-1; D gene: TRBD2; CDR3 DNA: TGTGCCAGCAGTTCAGCGGGGCTGGGCGGGAGGCAGTTCTTC; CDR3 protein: CASSSAGLGGRQFF
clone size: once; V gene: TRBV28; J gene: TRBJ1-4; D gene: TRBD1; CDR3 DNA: TGTGCCAGCAGCTTGACAGGGTCGAGGGAAAAACTGTTTTTT; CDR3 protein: CASSLTGSREKLFF
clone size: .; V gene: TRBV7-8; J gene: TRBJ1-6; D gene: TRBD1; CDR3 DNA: TGTGCCAGCAGCCCAGGGACAGCCCTAAATTCACCCCTCCACTTT; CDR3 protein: CASSPGTALNSPLHF
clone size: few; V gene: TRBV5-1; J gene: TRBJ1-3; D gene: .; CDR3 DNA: TGCGCCAGCAGCTTGGATTCCGGGGGCGGCGGAAACACCATATATTTT; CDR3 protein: CASSLDSGGGGNTIYF
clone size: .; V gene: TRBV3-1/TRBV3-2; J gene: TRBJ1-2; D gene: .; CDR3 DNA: TGTGCCAGCAGCCAAGATACATTGGCGACTCACGGCTACACCTTC; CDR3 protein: CASSQDTLATHGYTF
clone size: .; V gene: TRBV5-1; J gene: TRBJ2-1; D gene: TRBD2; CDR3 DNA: TGCGCCAGCAGCTTGTCGACTAGCGGGGGGGATGAGCAGTTCTTC; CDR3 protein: CASSLSTSGGDEQFF
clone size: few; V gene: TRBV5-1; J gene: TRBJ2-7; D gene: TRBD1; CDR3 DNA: TGCGCCAGCAGCTGGGGACAGGGGGCCTACGAGCAGTACTTC; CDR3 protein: CASSWGQGAYEQYF
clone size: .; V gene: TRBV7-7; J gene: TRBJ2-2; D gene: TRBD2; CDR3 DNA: TGTGCCAGCAGCGCCCGACTAGCGGGGGGCGGGGAGCTGTTTTTT; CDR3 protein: CASSARLAGGGELFF
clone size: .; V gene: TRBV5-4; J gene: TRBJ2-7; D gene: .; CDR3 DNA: TGTGCCAGCAGCTTGGGGCGGTTGGGACCCGTCTCGGGTGAGCAGTACTTC; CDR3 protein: CASSLGRLGPVSGEQYF
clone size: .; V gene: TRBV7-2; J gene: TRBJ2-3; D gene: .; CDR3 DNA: TGTGCCAGCAGCTCCCCGAGCCGGGACAAGGCCACAGATACGCAGTATTTT; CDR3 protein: CASSSPSRDKATDTQYF
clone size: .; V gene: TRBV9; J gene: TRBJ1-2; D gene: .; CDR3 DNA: TGTGCCAGCAGCGGAGCCTCTGTCGCGGGAATCTATGGCTACACCTTC; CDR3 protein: CASSGASVAGIYGYTF
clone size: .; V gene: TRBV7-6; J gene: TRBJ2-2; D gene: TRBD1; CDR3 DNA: TGTGCCAGCAGCTTGAGGACAGGGGGCCCCGGGGAGCTGTTTTTT; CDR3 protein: CASSLRTGGPGELFF
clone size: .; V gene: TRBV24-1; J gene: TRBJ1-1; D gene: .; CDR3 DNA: TGTGCCACCAGTGACTCCTACATACAGGGTGAGGCTTTCTTT; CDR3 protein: CATSDSYIQGEAFF
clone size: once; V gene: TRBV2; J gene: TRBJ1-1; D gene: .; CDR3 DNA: TGTGCCAGCAGGTTGTGGGAAACGAACACTGAAGCTTTCTTT; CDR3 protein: CASRLWETNTEAFF
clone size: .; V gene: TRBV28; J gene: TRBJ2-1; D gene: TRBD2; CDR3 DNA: TGTGCCAGCACCTCAATCCTCGGGAGCGGGGGGGAGTTCTTC; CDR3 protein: CASTSILGSGGEFF
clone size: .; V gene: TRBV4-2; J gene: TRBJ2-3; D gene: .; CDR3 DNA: TGTGCCAGCAGCCAAGAAGTTCGGGGGAGGACAGATACGCAGTATTTT; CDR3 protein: CASSQEVRGRTDTQYF
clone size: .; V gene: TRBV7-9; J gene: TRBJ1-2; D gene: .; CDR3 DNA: TGTGCCAGCAGCACCGCATCGGGATCGCATGGCTACACCTTC; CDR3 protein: CASSTASGSHGYTF
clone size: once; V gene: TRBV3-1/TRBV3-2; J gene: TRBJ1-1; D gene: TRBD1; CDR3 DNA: TGTGCCAGCAGCCAAGATACAGGGGGAGCTTTCTTT; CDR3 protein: CASSQDTGGAFF
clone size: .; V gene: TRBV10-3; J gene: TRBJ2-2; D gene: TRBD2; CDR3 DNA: TGTGCCATCAGGGAAAGCGGGGGAAACACCGGGGAGCTGTTTTTT; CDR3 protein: CAIRESGGNTGELFF
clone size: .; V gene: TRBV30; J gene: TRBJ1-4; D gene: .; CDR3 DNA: TGTGCCTGGAGTAACCCAAGGACAGTGAATGAAAAACTGTTTTTT; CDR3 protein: CAWSNPRTVNEKLFF
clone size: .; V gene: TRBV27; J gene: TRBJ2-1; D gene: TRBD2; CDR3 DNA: TGTGCCAGCACCCCGGGAGGGTACAATGAGCAGTTCTTC; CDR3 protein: CASTPGGYNEQFF